There are many counts of the clone carrying this T cell receptor beta chain. Its antigen is currently unknown. TCRdb reprocessed the PCR reads via MiXCR and lists one record per CDR3 protein. The sample includes 20,000 or so distinct CDR3 sequences, 20% to 25% seen only once; the top ten take 5.5% to 7%. This sample was taken from a study of molecular identifiers for immune sequencing clone quantification. Study in general: Four portions were sequenced after RNA from approximately 20,000 or 100,000 naive CD8 cells was split five ways in replicates.

Germline trimming cut 0 bases from V and 3 bases from J; bases unmatched to any gene: 11. CDR1 and CDR2 from the germline V gene are DFQATT and SNEGSKA (reference sequence). The CDR3 totals 18 residues. Study-wide results and caveats: Same-barcode identical TCR molecules could make highly expanded clones look smaller than they are.

The TCR sequence derives from a human donor in good health. Some libraries in this study had Jurkat cell RNA spiked in. The sample taken for sequencing was naive CD8+ T cells from blood, with Jurkat cell RNA spiked in. Subset specified: FACS-sorted CD8+CD4-CCR7+CD45RA+ naive T cells. The chain is built from TRBV20-1 and TRBJ2-7; 13 bases are shared with TRBD2. CDR3 nucleotides: TGCAGTGCTAGAGATCTCCCCTTACTAGCGGGAGGGGGCTACGAGCAGTACTTC. Its protein is CSARDLPLLAGGGYEQYF.